This T cell receptor beta chain appears in the sequencing data of a study of blood T cell repertoires in COVID-19. This CDR3 has 12 amino acids. V shed 3 bases and J 6 bases; nucleotides not matched to a gene: 1. CDR1 and CDR2 (germline): GTSNPN, SVGIG (reference sequence). Repertoires were generated with immunoSEQ multiplex PCR, while TCRdb's copy carries only in-frame clones and drops some. The sample has tens of thousands of clones, about 74% seen once; the top ten hold about 2.1%. The J gene is TRBJ1-5, the V gene TRBV30, with 8 bases that match TRBD1. The TCR originated in a man between 65 and 80 years old with COVID-19, enrolled during active disease. Input material: peripheral blood. The CDR3 is CAWRQGGQPQHF. The CDR3 bases are TGTGCCTGGAGACAGGGGGGTCAGCCCCAGCATTTT.